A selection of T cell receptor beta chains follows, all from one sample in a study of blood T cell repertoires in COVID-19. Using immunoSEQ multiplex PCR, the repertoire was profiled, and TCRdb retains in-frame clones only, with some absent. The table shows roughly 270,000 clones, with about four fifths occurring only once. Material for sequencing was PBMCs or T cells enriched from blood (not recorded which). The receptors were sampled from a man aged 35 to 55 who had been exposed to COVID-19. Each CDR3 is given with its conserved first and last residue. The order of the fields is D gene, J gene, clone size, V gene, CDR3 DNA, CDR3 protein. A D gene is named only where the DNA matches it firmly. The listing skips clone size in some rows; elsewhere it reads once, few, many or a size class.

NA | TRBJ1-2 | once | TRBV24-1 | TGTGCCACCAGTGACGCGACAAGGAACTATGGCTACACCTTC | CATSDATRNYGYTF
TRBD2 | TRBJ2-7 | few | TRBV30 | TGTGCCTGGAGTGTAGATCGGCTGGGACTAGCGGGAGGGCCTTCCTACGAGCAGTACTTC | CAWSVDRLGLAGGPSYEQYF
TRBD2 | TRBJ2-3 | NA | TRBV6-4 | TGTGCCAGTGGGATGCTAGCGGGAGGGATAGATACGCAGTATTTT | CASGMLAGGIDTQYF
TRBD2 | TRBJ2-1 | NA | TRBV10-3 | TGTGCCATCAGTGGGCTAGCGGACAATGAGCAGTTCTTC | CAISGLADNEQFF
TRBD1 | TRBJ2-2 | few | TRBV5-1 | TGCGCCAGCAGCTGGGAATTGACAGGGCGGAACACCGGGGAGCTGTTTTTT | CASSWELTGRNTGELFF
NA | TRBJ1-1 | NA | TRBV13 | TGTGCCAGCAGCTTAGTCCTAGGTCTAGTCGCCCCAATCACTGAAGCTTTCTTT | CASSLVLGLVAPITEAFF
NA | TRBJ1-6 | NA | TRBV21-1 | TGTGCCAGCAGCAAAGCCTCGGTTCCCCTCCACTTT | CASSKASVPLHF
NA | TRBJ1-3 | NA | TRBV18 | TGTGCCAGCTCACGAGAAGCCTCTGGAAACACCATATATTTT | CASSREASGNTIYF
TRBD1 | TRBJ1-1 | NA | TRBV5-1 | TGCGCCAGCAGCTTGTGGGGATCCCCGGGACAGACCATGAACACTGAAGCTTTCTTT | CASSLWGSPGQTMNTEAFF
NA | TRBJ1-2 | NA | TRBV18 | TGTGCCAGCTCACCCTTGGACAGTTTTGACTATGGCTACACCTTC | CASSPLDSFDYGYTF
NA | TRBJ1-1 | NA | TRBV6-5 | TGTGCCAGCAGTCAAACCTCCGACAGTGCAGCTTTCTTT | CASSQTSDSAAFF
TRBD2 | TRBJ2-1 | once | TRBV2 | TGTGCCAGCTACCACCCGGGACTAGCAAATGAGCAGTTCTTC | CASYHPGLANEQFF